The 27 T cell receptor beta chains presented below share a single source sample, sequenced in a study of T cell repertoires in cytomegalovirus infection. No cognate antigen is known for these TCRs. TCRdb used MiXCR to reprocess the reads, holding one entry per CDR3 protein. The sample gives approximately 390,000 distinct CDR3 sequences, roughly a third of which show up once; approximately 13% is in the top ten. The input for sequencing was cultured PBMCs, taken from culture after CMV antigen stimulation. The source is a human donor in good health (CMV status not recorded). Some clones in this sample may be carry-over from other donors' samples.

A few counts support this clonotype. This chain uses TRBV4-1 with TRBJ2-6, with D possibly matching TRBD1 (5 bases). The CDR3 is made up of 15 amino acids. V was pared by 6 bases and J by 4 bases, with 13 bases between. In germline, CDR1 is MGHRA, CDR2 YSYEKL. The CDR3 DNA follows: TGCGCCAGCAGTCGAACAGGTCCCGGGGCCAACGTCCTGACTTTC. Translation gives CASSRTGPGANVLTF.

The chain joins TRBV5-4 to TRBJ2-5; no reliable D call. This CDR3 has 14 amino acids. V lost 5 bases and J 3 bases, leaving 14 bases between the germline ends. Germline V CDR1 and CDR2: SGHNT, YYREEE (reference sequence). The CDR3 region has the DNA TGTGCCAGCAGTACGGGCGAGACAAAAGAGACCCAGTACTTC. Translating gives CASSTGETKETQYF. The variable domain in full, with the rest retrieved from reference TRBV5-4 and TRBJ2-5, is ETGVTQSPTHLIKTRGQQVTLRCSSQSGHNTVSWYQQALGQGPQFIFQYYREEENGRGNFPPRFSGLQFPNYSSELNVNALELDDSALYLCASSTGETKETQYFGPGTRLLVL.

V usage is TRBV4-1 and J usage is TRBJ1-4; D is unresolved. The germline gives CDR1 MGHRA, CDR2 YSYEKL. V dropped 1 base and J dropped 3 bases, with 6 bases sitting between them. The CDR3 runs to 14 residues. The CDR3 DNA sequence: TGCGCCAGCAGCCAAGGAGCAGCTAATGAAAAACTGTTTTTT. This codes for CASSQGAANEKLFF.

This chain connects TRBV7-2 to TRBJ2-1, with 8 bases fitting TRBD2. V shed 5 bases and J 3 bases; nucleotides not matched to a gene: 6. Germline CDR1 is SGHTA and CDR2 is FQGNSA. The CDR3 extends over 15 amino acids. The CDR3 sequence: CASSTHTSGYNEQFF. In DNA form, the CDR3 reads TGTGCCAGCAGCACTCACACTAGCGGCTACAATGAGCAGTTCTTC.

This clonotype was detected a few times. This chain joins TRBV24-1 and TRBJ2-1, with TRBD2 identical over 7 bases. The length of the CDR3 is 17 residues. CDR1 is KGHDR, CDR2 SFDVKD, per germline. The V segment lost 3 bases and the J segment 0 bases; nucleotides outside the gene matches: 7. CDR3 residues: CATSDQAGSSSYNEQFF. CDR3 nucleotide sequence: TGTGCCACCAGTGATCAAGCGGGATCGAGCTCCTACAATGAGCAGTTCTTC.

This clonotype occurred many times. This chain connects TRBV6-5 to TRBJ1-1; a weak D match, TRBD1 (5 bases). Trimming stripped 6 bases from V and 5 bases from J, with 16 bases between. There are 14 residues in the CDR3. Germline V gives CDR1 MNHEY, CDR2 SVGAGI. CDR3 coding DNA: TGTGCCAGCAGCATCGGACAAGGCAGGACTGAAGCTTTCTTT. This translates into CASSIGQGRTEAFF.

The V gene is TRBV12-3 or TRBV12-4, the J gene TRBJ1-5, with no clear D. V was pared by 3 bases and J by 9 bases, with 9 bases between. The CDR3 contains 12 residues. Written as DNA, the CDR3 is TGTGCCAGCAGTTTCCACCCCGGGCCCCAGCATTTT. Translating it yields CASSFHPGPQHF.

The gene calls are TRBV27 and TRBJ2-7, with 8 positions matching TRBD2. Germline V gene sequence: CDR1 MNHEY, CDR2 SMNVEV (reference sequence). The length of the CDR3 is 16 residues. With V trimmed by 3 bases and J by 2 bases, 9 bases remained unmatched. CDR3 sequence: CASSFNAGTRPYEQYF. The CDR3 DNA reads TGTGCCAGCAGTTTTAATGCTGGGACTAGACCCTACGAGCAGTACTTC.

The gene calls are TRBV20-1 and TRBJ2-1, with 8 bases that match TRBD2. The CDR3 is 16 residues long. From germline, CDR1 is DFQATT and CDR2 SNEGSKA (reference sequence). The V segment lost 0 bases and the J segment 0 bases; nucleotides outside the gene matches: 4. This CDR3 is CSARELREVSYNEQFF. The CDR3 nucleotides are TGCAGTGCTAGAGAACTGCGGGAGGTCTCCTACAATGAGCAGTTCTTC.

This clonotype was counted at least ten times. The CDR3 sequence: CASSRRQGAGDTQYF. Written as DNA, the CDR3 is TGTGCCAGCAGTCGAAGGCAGGGGGCAGGAGATACGCAGTATTTT. The chain carries TRBV6-1 and TRBJ2-3, with 8 bases identical to TRBD1. This CDR3 is built from 15 residues. V was clipped by 5 bases and J by 5 bases; unmatched bases: 9. Per the germline V gene, CDR1 is MNHNS and CDR2 is SASEGT.

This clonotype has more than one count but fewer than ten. The CDR3 protein is CAISDPPGDNQPQHF. In nucleotides, the CDR3 is TGTGCCATCAGTGACCCCCCGGGTGACAATCAGCCCCAGCATTTT. J is TRBJ1-5 and V is TRBV10-3; D unresolved. Germline lookup yields CDR1 ENHRY and CDR2 SYGVKD. The CDR3 has 15 amino acids. V lost 3 bases to trimming and J lost 3 bases, with 12 bases between them.

CDR3 sequence (DNA): TGTGCCAGCAGCGCATCTAGCGGGAGGAAGAATGAGCAGTTCTTC. Its translation: CASSASSGRKNEQFF. The chain couples TRBV5-4 to TRBJ2-1, with TRBD2 identical over 11 bases. After removal of 4 bases from V and 7 bases from J, the junction contained 7 bases not matched to a gene. Looked up from germline, CDR1 is SGHNT and CDR2 is YYREEE (reference sequence). The CDR3 is 15 amino acids.

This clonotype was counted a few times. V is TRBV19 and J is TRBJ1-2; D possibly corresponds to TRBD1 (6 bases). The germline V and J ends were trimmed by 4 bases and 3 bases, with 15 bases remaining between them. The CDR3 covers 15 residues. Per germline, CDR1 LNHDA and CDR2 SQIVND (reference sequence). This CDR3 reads CASSTEIQGHYGYTF. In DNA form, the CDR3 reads TGTGCCAGTAGTACCGAGATACAGGGCCACTATGGCTACACCTTC.

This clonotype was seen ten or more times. The DNA of the CDR3 is TGTGCCAGCAGCTTAGCTGGAAACACCATATATTTT. Its protein product is CASSLAGNTIYF. The rearrangement joins TRBV7-2 to TRBJ1-3; D is undetermined. Per the germline V gene, CDR1 is SGHTA and CDR2 is FQGNSA. Trimming took off 0 bases at V and 3 bases at J, with 0 bases between the two ends. This CDR3 spans 12 amino acids.

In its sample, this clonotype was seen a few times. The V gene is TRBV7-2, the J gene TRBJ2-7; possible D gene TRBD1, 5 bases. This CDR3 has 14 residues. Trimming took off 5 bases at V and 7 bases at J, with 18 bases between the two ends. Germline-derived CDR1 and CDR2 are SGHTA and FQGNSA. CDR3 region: CASSPGRVASEQYF. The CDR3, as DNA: TGTGCCAGCAGCCCCGGCAGGGTGGCGTCTGAGCAGTACTTC.

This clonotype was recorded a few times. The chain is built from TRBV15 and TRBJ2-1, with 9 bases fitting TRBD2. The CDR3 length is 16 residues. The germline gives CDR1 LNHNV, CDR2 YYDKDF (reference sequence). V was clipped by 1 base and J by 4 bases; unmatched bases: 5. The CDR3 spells CATSRVMGLAYNEQFF. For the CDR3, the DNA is TGTGCCACCAGCAGAGTTATGGGACTAGCTTACAATGAGCAGTTCTTC.

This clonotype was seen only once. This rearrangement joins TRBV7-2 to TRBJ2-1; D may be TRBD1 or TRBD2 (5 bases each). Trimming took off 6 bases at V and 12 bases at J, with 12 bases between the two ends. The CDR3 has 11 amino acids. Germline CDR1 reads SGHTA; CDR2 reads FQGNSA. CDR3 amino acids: CASREPGTQFF. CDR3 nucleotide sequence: TGTGCCAGCAGGGAGCCCGGGACGCAGTTCTTC.

The CDR3 DNA is TGCAGTGCTAGAGCAATGACAGGGGTTTTCACTGAAGCTTTCTTT. Its protein product is CSARAMTGVFTEAFF. The rearrangement links TRBV20-1 to TRBJ1-1; TRBD1 matches at 8 bases. Per the germline V gene, CDR1 is DFQATT and CDR2 is SNEGSKA (reference sequence). The junction had 8 bases not matched to a gene; V was cut back by 1 base and J by 4 bases. This CDR3 has 15 residues.

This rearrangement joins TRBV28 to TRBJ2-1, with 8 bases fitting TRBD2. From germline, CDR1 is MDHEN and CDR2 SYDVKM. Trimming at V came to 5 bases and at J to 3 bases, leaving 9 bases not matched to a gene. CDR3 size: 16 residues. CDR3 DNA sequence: TGTGCCAGCAGTCCAGCCGGGACTAGGGGCTACAATGAGCAGTTCTTC. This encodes CASSPAGTRGYNEQFF. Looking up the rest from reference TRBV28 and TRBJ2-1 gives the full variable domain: DVKVTQSSRYLVKRTGEKVFLECVQDMDHENMFWYRQDPGLGLRLIYFSYDVKMKEKGDIPEGYSVSREKKERFSLILESASTNQTSMYLCASSPAGTRGYNEQFFGPGTRLTVL.

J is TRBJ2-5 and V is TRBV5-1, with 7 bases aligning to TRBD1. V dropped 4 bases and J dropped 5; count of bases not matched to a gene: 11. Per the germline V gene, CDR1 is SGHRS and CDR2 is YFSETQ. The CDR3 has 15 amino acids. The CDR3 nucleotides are TGCGCCAGCAGCGGGACAGACCCAAGAATGGAGACCCAGTACTTC. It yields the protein CASSGTDPRMETQYF. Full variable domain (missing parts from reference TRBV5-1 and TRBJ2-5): KAGVTQTPRYLIKTRGQQVTLSCSPISGHRSVSWYQQTPGQGLQFLFEYFSETQRNKGNFPGRFSGRQFSNSRSEMNVSTLELGDSALYLCASSGTDPRMETQYFGPGTRLLVL.

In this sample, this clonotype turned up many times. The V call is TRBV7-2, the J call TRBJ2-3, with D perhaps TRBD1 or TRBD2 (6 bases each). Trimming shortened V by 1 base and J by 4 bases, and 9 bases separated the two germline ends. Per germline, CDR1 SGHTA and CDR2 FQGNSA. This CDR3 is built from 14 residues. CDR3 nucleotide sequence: TGTGCCAGCAGCTTAGATGGGGGGCCAGATACGCAGTATTTT. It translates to CASSLDGGPDTQYF.

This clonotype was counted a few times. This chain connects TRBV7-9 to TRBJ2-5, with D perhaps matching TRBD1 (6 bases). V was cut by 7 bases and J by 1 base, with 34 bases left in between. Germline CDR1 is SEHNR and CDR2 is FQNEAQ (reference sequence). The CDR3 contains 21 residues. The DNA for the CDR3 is TGTGCCAGCACCGGATTTTTGTCAACCAGGGGCAGGGACCATATCCAAGAGACCCAGTACTTC. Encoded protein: CASTGFLSTRGRDHIQETQYF.

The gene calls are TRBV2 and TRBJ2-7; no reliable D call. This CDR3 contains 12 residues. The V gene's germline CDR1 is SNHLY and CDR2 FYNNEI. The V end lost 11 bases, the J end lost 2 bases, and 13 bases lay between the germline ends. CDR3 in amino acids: CAATTDAYEQYV. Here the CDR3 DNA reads TGTGCCGCCACTACAGACGCCTACGAGCAGTACGTC.

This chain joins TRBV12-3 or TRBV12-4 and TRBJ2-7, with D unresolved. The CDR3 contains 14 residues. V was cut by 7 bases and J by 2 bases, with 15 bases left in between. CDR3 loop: CASNNYGETYEQYF. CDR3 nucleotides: TGTGCCAGCAATAACTACGGCGAAACCTACGAGCAGTACTTC.

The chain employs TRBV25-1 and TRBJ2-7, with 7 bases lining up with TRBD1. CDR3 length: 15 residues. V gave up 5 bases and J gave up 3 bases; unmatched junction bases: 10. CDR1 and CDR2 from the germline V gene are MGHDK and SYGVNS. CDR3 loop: CASSRTGQVGYEQYF. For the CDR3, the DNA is TGTGCCAGCAGTCGAACCGGACAGGTCGGCTACGAGCAGTACTTC.

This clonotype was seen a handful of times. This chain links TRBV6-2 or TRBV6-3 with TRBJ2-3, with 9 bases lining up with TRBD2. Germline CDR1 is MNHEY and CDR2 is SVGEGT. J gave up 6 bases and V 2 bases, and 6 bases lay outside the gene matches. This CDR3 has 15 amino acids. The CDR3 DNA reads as TGTGCCAGCAGTTACCGACTAGCGGAGGTGGATACGCAGTATTTT. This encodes CASSYRLAEVDTQYF.

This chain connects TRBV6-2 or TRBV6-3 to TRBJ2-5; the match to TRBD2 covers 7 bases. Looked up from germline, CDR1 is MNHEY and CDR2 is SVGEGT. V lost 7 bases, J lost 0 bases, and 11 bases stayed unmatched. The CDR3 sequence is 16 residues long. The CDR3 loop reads CASTEVAGVHQETQYF. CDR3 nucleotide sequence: TGTGCCAGCACTGAAGTGGCGGGAGTCCACCAAGAGACCCAGTACTTC.